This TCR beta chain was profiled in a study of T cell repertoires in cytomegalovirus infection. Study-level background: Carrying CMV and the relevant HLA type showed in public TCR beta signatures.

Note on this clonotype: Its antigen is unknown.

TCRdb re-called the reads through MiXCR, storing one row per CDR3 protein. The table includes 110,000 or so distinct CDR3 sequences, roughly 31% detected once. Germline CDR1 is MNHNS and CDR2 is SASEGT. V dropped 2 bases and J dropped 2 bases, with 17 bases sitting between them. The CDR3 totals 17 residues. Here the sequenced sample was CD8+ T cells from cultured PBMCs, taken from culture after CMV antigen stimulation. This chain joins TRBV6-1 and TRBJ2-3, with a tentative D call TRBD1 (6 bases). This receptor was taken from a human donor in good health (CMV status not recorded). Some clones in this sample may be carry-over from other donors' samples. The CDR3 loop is CASSERDTTWVTDTQYF. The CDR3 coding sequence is TGTGCCAGCAGTGAAAGGGACACCACTTGGGTCACAGATACGCAGTATTTT.